Below are 30 T cell receptor beta chains sequenced from a single sample in a study of T cell repertoires in ileal Crohn's disease. Measured with immunoSEQ multiplex PCR; TCRdb has only the in-frame clones, and not every one. The sample lists approximately 13,000 clones, 70% to 85% seen once, with approximately 14% in the top ten. Noted time point: inflamed ileum from the surgical specimen. The sequenced material came from ileal tissue. Receptors were obtained from an adult with Crohn's disease.

The gene calls are TRBV5-4 and TRBJ1-4, with 8 bases that match TRBD1. CDR3 size: 16 residues. The trim removed 0 bases at V and 8 bases at J, leaving 9 bases unmatched. Germline V gives CDR1 SGHNT, CDR2 YYREEE (reference sequence). CDR3 loop: CASSLDPGGLGEKLFF. The DNA of the CDR3 is TGTGCCAGCAGCTTGGACCCAGGGGGCCTCGGGGAAAAACTGTTTTTT.

A few counts support this clone. The gene calls are TRBV5-6 and TRBJ1-2; 7 nucleotides line up with TRBD1. The CDR3 length is 16 residues. V shed 0 bases and J 7 bases; nucleotides not matched to a gene: 12. Looked up from germline, CDR1 is SGHDT and CDR2 is YYEEEE. Written as DNA, the CDR3 is TGTGCCAGCAGCTTGGTGAGGCGAGACAGGGTTACTGGCTACACCTTC. Translated: CASSLVRRDRVTGYTF.

The V and J genes are TRBV15 and TRBJ1-5; the D is unclear. Germline V gene sequence: CDR1 LNHNV, CDR2 YYDKDF (reference sequence). Deletions cut 1 base from V and 5 bases from J, with 3 bases between. The CDR3 consists of 12 residues. This CDR3 is CATSRVDQPQHF. CDR3 in DNA: TGTGCCACCAGCAGAGTTGATCAGCCCCAGCATTTT.

The chain combines TRBV9 with TRBJ1-1, with D tentatively TRBD1 (6 bases). The CDR3 runs to 14 residues. V lost 1 base to trimming and J lost 2 bases, with 9 bases between them. From germline, CDR1 is SGDLS and CDR2 YYNGEE. CDR3 coding DNA: TGTGCCAGCAGCGTACAGGGGTTCAACACTGAAGCTTTCTTT. Encoded protein: CASSVQGFNTEAFF.

This chain connects TRBV5-4 to TRBJ2-3; the match to TRBD2 covers 12 bases. The V gene end was trimmed by 0 bases and the J gene end by 8 bases; junction bases not matched to a gene: 10. The CDR3 covers 17 residues. Germline values: CDR1 SGHNT, CDR2 YYREEE (reference sequence). For the CDR3, the DNA is TGTGCCAGCAGCTTGGTCGAGGCTAGCGGGGGGGCGGGTACGCAGTATTTT. Translated, it gives CASSLVEASGGAGTQYF.

CDR3 in DNA: TGTGCCAGCAGCTTTTATGGGGCCAGGGCCTATGGCTACACCTTC. Translated, it gives CASSFYGARAYGYTF. The gene calls are TRBV5-6 and TRBJ1-2; possible D gene TRBD1, 5 bases. From germline, CDR1 is SGHDT and CDR2 YYEEEE. V shed 2 bases and J shed 4 bases, with 15 bases lying between them. The CDR3 has 15 amino acids.

This clone is a singleton in its sample. Other DNA sequences in this specimen translate into the identical CDR3. The gene calls are TRBV27 and TRBJ1-5; 8 positions match TRBD1. Germline loops: CDR1 MNHEY, CDR2 SMNVEV (reference sequence). The CDR3 runs 15 residues. Trimming took 5 bases from V and 3 from J; bases not matched to a gene: 6. The CDR3 loop is CASSGRTGTNQPQHF. CDR3 in DNA: TGTGCCAGCAGTGGTCGGACAGGGACCAATCAGCCCCAGCATTTT.

The chain combines TRBV2 with TRBJ2-7; possibly TRBD1 for D (5 bases). V was shortened by 3 bases and J by 6 bases, with 24 bases between the two germline ends. This CDR3 is 17 amino acids long. Germline lookup yields CDR1 SNHLY and CDR2 FYNNEI. CDR3 residues: CASSEGETGSSLGEQYF. The CDR3 region has the DNA TGTGCCAGCAGTGAGGGTGAAACAGGTTCCTCTCTAGGCGAGCAGTACTTC.

The rearrangement links TRBV9 to TRBJ2-2; 13 bases match TRBD2. The CDR3 contains 18 residues. V gave up 3 bases and J gave up 6 bases; unmatched junction bases: 11. Germline CDR1 and CDR2: SGDLS and YYNGEE. The CDR3 loop reads CASSARDTSGGAAGELFF. CDR3 DNA sequence: TGTGCCAGCAGCGCCCGGGATACTAGCGGGGGGGCCGCCGGGGAGCTGTTTTTT.

A few counts support this clone. This chain connects TRBV5-1 to TRBJ2-3; D perhaps matches TRBD2 (5 bases). This CDR3 region has 14 residues. Germline lookup yields CDR1 SGHRS and CDR2 YFSETQ. V shed 5 bases and J shed 2 bases, with 12 bases lying between them. As DNA, the CDR3 is TGCGCCAGCAGGTTCATGGAGGTCACAGATACGCAGTATTTT. This codes for CASRFMEVTDTQYF.

CDR3 protein: CASSVIADTQYF. The CDR3 nucleotides read TGTGCCAGCAGCGTTATCGCAGATACGCAGTATTTT. The rearrangement links TRBV9 to TRBJ2-3, with D unresolved. Trimming stripped 2 bases from V and 4 bases from J, with 5 bases between. Germline CDR1 is SGDLS and CDR2 is YYNGEE. This CDR3 comprises 12 residues.

The rearrangement joins TRBV21-1 to TRBJ2-5; the table's D call of TRBD1 was not tested on the DNA. TRBV21-1 counts as a pseudogene. The CDR3 spans 16 residues. The CDR3 sequence is CASSNCTGQSVETQYF. CDR3 sequence (DNA): TGTGCCAGCAGCAATTGTACGGGACAGTCGGTGGAGACCCAGTACTTC.

The chain joins TRBV5-1 to TRBJ2-1; D perhaps matches TRBD1 (6 bases). The CDR3 length is 13 residues. V lost 4 bases and J 5 bases, leaving 10 bases between the germline ends. Germline V gene lookup returns CDR1 SGHRS and CDR2 YFSETQ. Here the CDR3 reads CASSLGGHNEQFF. CDR3 bases: TGCGCCAGCAGCCTTGGGGGCCACAATGAGCAGTTCTTC.

The chain links TRBV9 to TRBJ1-1; no clear D. This CDR3 has 13 amino acids. V lost 0 bases to trimming and J lost 5 bases, with 8 bases between them. Germline values: CDR1 SGDLS, CDR2 YYNGEE. The CDR3 loop is CASSVEGGTEAFF. The CDR3 bases are TGTGCCAGCAGCGTAGAAGGAGGGACTGAAGCTTTCTTT.

This clone was counted a few times. A read error may produce the germline difference seen at one junction end. The rearrangement uses TRBV4-1 and TRBJ1-2; the D gene is possibly TRBD1 (6 bases). CDR1 MGHRA and CDR2 YSYEKL come from the germline V gene. The CDR3 loop spans 13 amino acids. The CDR3 loop reads CASSQEVKRQEHF. The CDR3 nucleotides are TGCGCCAGCAGCCAAGAAGTAAAGAGACAGGAGCACTTC.

V is TRBV18 and J is TRBJ1-2, with unresolved D. Trimming took 3 bases from V and 4 from J, leaving 9 bases between them. From germline, CDR1 is KGHSH and CDR2 LQKENI. The CDR3 contains 13 residues. CDR3 region: CASSPGTPYGYTF. In DNA, the CDR3 is TGTGCCAGCTCACCGGGCACTCCCTATGGCTACACCTTC.

V is TRBV7-2 and J is TRBJ2-3; 13 bases map to TRBD2. Germline V gene lookup returns CDR1 SGHTA and CDR2 FQGNSA. This CDR3 has 16 amino acids. With 5 bases clipped from V and 7 bases from J, the junction kept 9 bases outside the gene matches. The CDR3 loop reads CASSPTSGGALNTQYF. The CDR3 DNA reads TGTGCCAGCAGCCCCACTAGCGGGGGGGCTCTAAATACGCAGTATTTT.

The chain links TRBV10-3 to TRBJ1-6; the D is unclear. The ends were cut back, 7 bases at V and 5 bases at J, with 12 bases in the middle. This CDR3 has 14 amino acids. Looked up from germline, CDR1 is ENHRY and CDR2 is SYGVKD. DNA for the CDR3: TGTGCCATCAAAGAGCATGAGAATAATTCACCCCTCCACTTT. Amino acids: CAIKEHENNSPLHF.

The V gene is TRBV5-1, the J gene TRBJ1-5, with no clear D. The germline V and J ends were trimmed by 2 bases and 3 bases, with 6 bases remaining between them. CDR1 is SGHRS and CDR2 is YFSETQ in the germline V gene. The CDR3 is 13 residues long. The CDR3: CASSFGNNQPQHF. The CDR3, as DNA: TGCGCCAGCAGCTTCGGGAACAATCAGCCCCAGCATTTT.

This chain links TRBV27 with TRBJ2-5; no definite D call. Germline-derived CDR1 and CDR2 are MNHEY and SMNVEV (reference sequence). This CDR3 contains 15 residues. The V and J ends lost 2 bases and 0 bases respectively, with 10 bases between them. CDR3 residues: CASSLGWADQETQYF. The DNA for the CDR3 is TGTGCCAGCAGTTTAGGTTGGGCAGACCAAGAGACCCAGTACTTC.

The rearrangement uses TRBV6-1 and TRBJ2-5; D is possibly TRBD2 (7 bases). The CDR3 covers 16 residues. V gave up 1 base and J gave up 1 base, with 13 bases separating them. The germline gives CDR1 MNHNS, CDR2 SASEGT. CDR3 nucleotide sequence: TGTGCCAGCAGTGAAGTGGGGGGGCGGGGCCAAGAGACCCAGTACTTC. The encoded protein is CASSEVGGRGQETQYF.

A few counts support this clone. The chain carries TRBV4-1 and TRBJ1-2; the D is unclear. V shed 0 bases and J shed 1 base, with 15 bases lying between them. Germline lookup yields CDR1 MGHRA and CDR2 YSYEKL. This CDR3 spans 17 amino acids. CDR3 loop: CASSQETSTANNYGYTF. As DNA, the CDR3 is TGCGCCAGCAGCCAAGAGACGTCGACCGCCAATAACTATGGCTACACCTTC.

This rearrangement joins TRBV13 to TRBJ1-3; no clear D gene. V dropped 4 bases and J dropped 0 bases, with 7 bases sitting between them. Germline loops: CDR1 PRHDT, CDR2 FYEKMQ (reference sequence). The CDR3 consists of 14 residues. The CDR3 DNA reads as TGTGCCAGCAGCTCTAAGTACTCTGGAAACACCATATATTTT. Translated: CASSSKYSGNTIYF.

The V call is TRBV7-2, the J call TRBJ2-6; TRBD1 matches at 7 bases. The germline gives CDR1 SGHTA, CDR2 FQGNSA. CDR3 length equals 18 residues. V dropped 1 base and J dropped 0; count of bases not matched to a gene: 6. CDR3 region: CASSLGGTEVSGANVLTF. As DNA, the CDR3 is TGTGCCAGCAGCTTAGGAGGGACAGAAGTCTCTGGGGCCAACGTCCTGACTTTC.

A few counts support this clone. The gene calls are TRBV7-9 and TRBJ1-4; no reliable D call. Trimming shortened V by 0 bases and J by 7 bases, and 9 bases separated the two germline ends. The CDR3 runs 14 residues. Germline V gives CDR1 SEHNR, CDR2 FQNEAQ (reference sequence). Written as DNA, the CDR3 is TGTGCCAGCAGCTTAGCTGTGGGAGGTGAAAAACTGTTTTTT. Amino acids: CASSLAVGGEKLFF.

The chain employs TRBV4-2 and TRBJ2-3, with 8 bases fitting TRBD1. In germline, CDR1 is LGHNA, CDR2 YNFKEQ. J gave up 1 base and V 0 bases, and 9 bases lay outside the gene matches. This CDR3 comprises 18 residues. DNA for the CDR3: TGTGCCAGCAGCCAAGAACCGACGACAGGGGTCGGCACAGATACGCAGTATTTT. It codes for CASSQEPTTGVGTDTQYF.

The chain uses TRBV7-3 and TRBJ1-4; TRBD1 might be the D (6 bases). The V gene lost 6 bases and the J gene lost 6 bases, with 14 bases spanning the gap. Germline CDR1 is SGHTA and CDR2 is FQGTGA. This CDR3 contains 14 residues. CDR3 in amino acids: CASSPGGGDEKLFF. The CDR3 nucleotides are TGTGCCAGCAGTCCGGGAGGGGGAGATGAAAAACTGTTTTTT.

This chain joins TRBV6-1 and TRBJ1-2, with TRBD1 as a possible D gene (5 bases). The ends were cut back, 4 bases at V and 3 bases at J, with 12 bases in the middle. Looked up from germline, CDR1 is MNHNS and CDR2 is SASEGT. The CDR3 is made up of 14 amino acids. The CDR3 nucleotides read TGTGCCAGCAGTGCTCGGGGGGTGGACTATGGCTACACCTTC. Encoded protein: CASSARGVDYGYTF.

The rearrangement joins TRBV13 to TRBJ2-6; 7 nucleotides match TRBD1. With 2 bases clipped from V and 0 bases from J, the junction kept 4 bases outside the gene matches. Germline loops: CDR1 PRHDT, CDR2 FYEKMQ (reference sequence). CDR3 length: 17 amino acids. Here the CDR3 DNA reads TGTGCCAGCAGCTTAATAGGGGGCAGCTCTGGGGCCAACGTCCTGACTTTC. Its protein product is CASSLIGGSSGANVLTF.

The V gene is TRBV5-6, the J gene TRBJ1-2; D unresolved. The CDR3 loop spans 13 amino acids. The V gene lost 1 base and the J gene lost 2 bases, with 6 bases spanning the gap. Germline V gene sequence: CDR1 SGHDT, CDR2 YYEEEE. CDR3 DNA: TGTGCCAGCAGCTTGCACAGAAACTATGGCTACACCTTC. It translates to CASSLHRNYGYTF.